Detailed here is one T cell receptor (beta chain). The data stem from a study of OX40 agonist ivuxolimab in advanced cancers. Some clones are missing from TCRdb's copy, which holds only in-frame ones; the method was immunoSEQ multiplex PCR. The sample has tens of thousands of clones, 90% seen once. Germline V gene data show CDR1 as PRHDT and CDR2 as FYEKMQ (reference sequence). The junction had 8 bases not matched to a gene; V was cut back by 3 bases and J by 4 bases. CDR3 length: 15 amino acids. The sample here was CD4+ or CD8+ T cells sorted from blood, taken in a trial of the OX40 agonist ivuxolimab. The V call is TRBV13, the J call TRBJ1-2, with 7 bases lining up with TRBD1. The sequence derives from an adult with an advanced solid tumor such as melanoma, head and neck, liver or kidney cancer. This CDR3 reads CASSFGQVRAYGYTF. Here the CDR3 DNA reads TGTGCCAGCAGCTTCGGACAGGTGAGGGCCTATGGCTACACCTTC.